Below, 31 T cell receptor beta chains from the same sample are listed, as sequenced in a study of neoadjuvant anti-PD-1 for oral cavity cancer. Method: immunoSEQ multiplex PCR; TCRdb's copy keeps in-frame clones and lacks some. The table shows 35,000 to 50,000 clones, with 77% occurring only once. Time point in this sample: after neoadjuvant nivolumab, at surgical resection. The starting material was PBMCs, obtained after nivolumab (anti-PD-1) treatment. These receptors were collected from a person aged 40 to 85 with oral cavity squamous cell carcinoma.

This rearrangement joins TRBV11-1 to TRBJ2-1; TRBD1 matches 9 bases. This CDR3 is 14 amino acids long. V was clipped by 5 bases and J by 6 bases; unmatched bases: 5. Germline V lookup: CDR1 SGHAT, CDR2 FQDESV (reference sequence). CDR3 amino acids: CASSRGTGFNEQFF. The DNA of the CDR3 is TGTGCCAGCAGCCGCGGGACAGGGTTCAATGAGCAGTTCTTC.

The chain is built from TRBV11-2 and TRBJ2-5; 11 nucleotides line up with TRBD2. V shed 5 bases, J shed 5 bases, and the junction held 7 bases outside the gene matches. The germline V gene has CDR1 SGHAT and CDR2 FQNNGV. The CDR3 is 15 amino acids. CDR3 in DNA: TGTGCCAGCAGCCCCCCCCTAGCGGGGGGTGAGACCCAGTACTTC. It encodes CASSPPLAGGETQYF. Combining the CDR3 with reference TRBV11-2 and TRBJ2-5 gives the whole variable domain EAGVAQSPRYKIIEKRQSVAFWCNPISGHATLYWYQQILGQGPKLLIQFQNNGVVDDSQLPKDRFSAERLKGVDSTLKIQPAKLEDSAVYLCASSPPLAGGETQYFGPGTRLLVL.

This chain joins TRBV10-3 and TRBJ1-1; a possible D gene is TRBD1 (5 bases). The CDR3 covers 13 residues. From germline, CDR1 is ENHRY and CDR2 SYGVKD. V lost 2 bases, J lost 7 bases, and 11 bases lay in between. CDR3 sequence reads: CAISERGLVEAFF. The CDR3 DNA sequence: TGTGCCATCAGTGAGCGGGGGTTGGTTGAAGCTTTCTTT.

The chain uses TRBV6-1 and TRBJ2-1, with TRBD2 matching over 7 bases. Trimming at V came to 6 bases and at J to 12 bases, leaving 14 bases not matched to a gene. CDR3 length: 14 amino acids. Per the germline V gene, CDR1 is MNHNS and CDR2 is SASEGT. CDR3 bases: TGTGCCAGCAGGCGGGCCGCTAAAACGGGGGGGCAGTTCTTC. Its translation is CASRRAAKTGGQFF.

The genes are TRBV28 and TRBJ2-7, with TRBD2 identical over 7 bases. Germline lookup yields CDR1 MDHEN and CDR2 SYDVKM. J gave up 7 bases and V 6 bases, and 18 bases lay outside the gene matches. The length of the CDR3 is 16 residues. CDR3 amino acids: CASRTPEVAGVGEQYF. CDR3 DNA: TGTGCCAGCAGGACTCCCGAGGTAGCGGGTGTTGGTGAGCAGTACTTC. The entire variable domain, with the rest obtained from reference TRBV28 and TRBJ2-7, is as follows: DVKVTQSSRYLVKRTGEKVFLECVQDMDHENMFWYRQDPGLGLRLIYFSYDVKMKEKGDIPEGYSVSREKKERFSLILESASTNQTSMYLCASRTPEVAGVGEQYFGPGTRLTVT.

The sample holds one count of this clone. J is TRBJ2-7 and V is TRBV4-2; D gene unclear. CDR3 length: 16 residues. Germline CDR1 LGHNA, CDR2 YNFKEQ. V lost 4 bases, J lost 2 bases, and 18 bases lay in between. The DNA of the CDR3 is TGTGCCAGCAGCCCTTCACTCGGCCCGGCAACCTACGAGCAGTACTTC. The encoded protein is CASSPSLGPATYEQYF.

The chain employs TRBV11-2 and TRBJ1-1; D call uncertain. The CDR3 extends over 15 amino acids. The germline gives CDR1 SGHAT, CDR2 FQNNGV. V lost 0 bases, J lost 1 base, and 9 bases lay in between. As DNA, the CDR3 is TGTGCCAGCAGCTTAGACGGGGTCTCGAACACTGAAGCTTTCTTT. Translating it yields CASSLDGVSNTEAFF.

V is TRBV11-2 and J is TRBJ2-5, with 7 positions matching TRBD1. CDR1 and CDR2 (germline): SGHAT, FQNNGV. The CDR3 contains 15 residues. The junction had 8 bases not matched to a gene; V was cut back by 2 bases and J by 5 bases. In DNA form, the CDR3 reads TGTGCCAGCAGCTTAAGCCCCAACAGGGGTGAGACCCAGTACTTC. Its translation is CASSLSPNRGETQYF.

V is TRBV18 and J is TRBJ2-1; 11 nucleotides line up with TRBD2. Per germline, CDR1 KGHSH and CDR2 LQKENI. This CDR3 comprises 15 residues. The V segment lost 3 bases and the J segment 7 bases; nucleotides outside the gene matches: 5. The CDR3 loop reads CASSPSSGGSNEQFF. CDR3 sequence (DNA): TGTGCCAGCTCACCCTCTAGCGGGGGGTCGAATGAGCAGTTCTTC.

CDR3 DNA sequence: TGTGCCAGCTCACCAGGTGTGGGGAACTATGGCTACACCTTC. Translated: CASSPGVGNYGYTF. V is TRBV18 and J is TRBJ1-2; the D is unclear. V lost 2 bases, J lost 2 bases, and 9 bases lay in between. In germline, CDR1 is KGHSH, CDR2 LQKENI. The CDR3 extends over 14 amino acids.

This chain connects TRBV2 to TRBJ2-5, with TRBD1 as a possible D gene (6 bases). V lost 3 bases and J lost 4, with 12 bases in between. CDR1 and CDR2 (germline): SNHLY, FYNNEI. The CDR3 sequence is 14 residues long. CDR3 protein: CASSENRAGETQYF. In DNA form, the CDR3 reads TGTGCCAGCAGTGAGAACAGGGCAGGAGAGACCCAGTACTTC.

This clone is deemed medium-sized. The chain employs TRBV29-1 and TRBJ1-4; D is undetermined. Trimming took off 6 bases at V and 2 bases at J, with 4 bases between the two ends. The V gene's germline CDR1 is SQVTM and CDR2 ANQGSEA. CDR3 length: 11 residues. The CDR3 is CSVRTNEKLFF. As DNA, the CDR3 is TGCAGCGTCAGGACTAATGAAAAACTGTTTTTT.

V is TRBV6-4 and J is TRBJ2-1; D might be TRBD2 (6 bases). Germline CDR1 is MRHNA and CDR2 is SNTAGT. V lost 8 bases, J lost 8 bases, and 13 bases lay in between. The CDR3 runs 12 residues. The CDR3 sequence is CASPRENYEQFF. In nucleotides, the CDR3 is TGTGCCAGCCCTCGGGAGAACTATGAGCAGTTCTTC.

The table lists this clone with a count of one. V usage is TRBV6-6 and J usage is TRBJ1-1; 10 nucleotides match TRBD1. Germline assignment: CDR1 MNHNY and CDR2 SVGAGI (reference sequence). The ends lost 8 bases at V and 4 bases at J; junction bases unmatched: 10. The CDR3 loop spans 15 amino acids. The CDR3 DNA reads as TGTGCCAGCGGTTGGGACAGGGGACCCGCCACTGAAGCTTTCTTT. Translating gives CASGWDRGPATEAFF.

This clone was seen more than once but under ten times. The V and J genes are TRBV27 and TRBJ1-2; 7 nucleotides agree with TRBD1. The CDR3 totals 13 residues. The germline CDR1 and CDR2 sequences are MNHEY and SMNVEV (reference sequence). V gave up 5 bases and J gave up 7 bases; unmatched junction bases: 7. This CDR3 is CASSPDRDLGYTF. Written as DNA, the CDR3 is TGTGCCAGCAGTCCTGACAGGGATCTTGGCTACACCTTC.

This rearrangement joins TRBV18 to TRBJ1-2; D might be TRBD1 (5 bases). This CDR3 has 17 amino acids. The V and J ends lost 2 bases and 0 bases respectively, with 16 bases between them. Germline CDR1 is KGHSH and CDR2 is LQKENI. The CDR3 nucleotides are TGTGCCAGCTCACCAACCGCCGGGGACGGCTCTAACTATGGCTACACCTTC. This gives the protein CASSPTAGDGSNYGYTF.

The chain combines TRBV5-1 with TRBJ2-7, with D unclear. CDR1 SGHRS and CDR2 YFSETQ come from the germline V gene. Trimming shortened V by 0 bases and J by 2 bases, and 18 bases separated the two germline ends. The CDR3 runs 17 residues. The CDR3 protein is CASSLDIRRTAAYEQYF. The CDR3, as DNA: TGCGCCAGCAGCTTGGATATCCGAAGGACCGCGGCCTACGAGCAGTACTTC.

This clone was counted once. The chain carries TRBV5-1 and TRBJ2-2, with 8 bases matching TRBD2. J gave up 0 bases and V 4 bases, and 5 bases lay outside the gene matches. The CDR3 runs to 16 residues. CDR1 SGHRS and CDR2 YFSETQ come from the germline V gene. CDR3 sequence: CASSPREGTNTGELFF. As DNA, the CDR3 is TGCGCCAGCAGCCCTCGGGAGGGTACGAACACCGGGGAGCTGTTTTTT.

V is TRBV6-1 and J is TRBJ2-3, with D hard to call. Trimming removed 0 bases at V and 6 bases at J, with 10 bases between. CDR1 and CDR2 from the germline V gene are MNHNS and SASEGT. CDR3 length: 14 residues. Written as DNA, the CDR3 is TGTGCCAGCAGTGAAGCGCGGAGCCTTGATACGCAGTATTTT. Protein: CASSEARSLDTQYF.

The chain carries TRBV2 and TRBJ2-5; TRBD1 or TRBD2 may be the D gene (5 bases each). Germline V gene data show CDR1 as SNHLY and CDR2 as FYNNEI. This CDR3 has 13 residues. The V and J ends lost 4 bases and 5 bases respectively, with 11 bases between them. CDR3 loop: CASSGDPRETQYF. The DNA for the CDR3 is TGTGCCAGCAGTGGGGACCCTCGGGAGACCCAGTACTTC.

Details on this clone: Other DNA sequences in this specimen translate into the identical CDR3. The CDR3 sequence is CASSNAGFDSPLHF. CDR3 DNA sequence: TGCGCCAGCAGCAACGCTGGTTTCGACTCACCCCTCCACTTT. The chain has TRBV5-1 and TRBJ1-6; unclear D gene. The CDR3 loop spans 14 amino acids. Germline CDR1 reads SGHRS; CDR2 reads YFSETQ. V dropped 4 bases and J dropped 10 bases, with 15 bases sitting between them.

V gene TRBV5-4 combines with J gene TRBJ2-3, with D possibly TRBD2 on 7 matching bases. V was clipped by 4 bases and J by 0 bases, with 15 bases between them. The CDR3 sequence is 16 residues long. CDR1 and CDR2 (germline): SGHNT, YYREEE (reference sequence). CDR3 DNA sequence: TGTGCCAGCAGCATGGGTGGGAGGGGGAGCACAGATACGCAGTATTTT. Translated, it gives CASSMGGRGSTDTQYF.

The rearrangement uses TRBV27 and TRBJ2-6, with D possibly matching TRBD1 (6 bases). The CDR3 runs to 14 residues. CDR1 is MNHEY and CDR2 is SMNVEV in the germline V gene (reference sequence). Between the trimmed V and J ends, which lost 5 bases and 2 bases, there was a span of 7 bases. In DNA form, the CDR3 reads TGTGCCAGCAGTCAGGGGCCTGGGGCCAACGTCCTGACTTTC. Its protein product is CASSQGPGANVLTF. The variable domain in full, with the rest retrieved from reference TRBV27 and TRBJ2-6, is EAQVTQNPRYLITVTGKKLTVTCSQNMNHEYMSWYRQDPGLGLRQIYYSMNVEVTDKGDVPEGYKVSRKEKRNFPLILESPSPNQTSLYFCASSQGPGANVLTFGAGSRLTVL.

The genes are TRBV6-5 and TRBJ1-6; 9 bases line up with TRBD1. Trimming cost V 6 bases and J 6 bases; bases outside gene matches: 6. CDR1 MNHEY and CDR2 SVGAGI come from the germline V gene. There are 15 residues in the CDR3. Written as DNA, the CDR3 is TGTGCCAGCAGCCCCGCGGACAGGGGTAATTCACCCCTCCACTTT. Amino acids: CASSPADRGNSPLHF.

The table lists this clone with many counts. This CDR3 reads CASSERQATNYGYTF. Written as DNA, the CDR3 is TGCGCCAGCAGCGAACGACAGGCCACTAACTATGGCTACACCTTC. The V call is TRBV5-1, the J call TRBJ1-2; D is perhaps TRBD1 (6 bases). This CDR3 contains 15 residues. Deletions cut 4 bases from V and 0 bases from J, with 13 bases between. Per the germline V gene, CDR1 is SGHRS and CDR2 is YFSETQ.

In DNA form, the CDR3 reads TGTGCCAGCAGTGAAGACAGGGCAATCGGGGAGCTGTTTTTT. Its translation: CASSEDRAIGELFF. The chain has TRBV6-4 and TRBJ2-2; TRBD1 matches at 7 bases. CDR1 MRHNA and CDR2 SNTAGT come from the germline V gene. With V trimmed by 3 bases and J by 7 bases, 5 bases remained unmatched. There are 14 residues in the CDR3.

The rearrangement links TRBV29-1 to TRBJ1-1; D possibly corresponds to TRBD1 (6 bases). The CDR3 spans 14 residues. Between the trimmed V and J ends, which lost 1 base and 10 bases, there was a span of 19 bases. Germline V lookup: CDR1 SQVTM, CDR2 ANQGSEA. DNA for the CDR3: TGCAGCGTTGAAGGTGTTGGAGGGGGAAGTCGAGCTTTCTTT. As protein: CSVEGVGGGSRAFF.

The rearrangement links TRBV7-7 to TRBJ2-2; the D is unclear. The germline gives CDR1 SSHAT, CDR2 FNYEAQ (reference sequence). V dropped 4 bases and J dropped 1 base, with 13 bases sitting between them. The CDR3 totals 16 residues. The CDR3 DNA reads TGTGCCAGCAGCTCCTCGAGCCTTCTGAACACCGGGGAGCTGTTTTTT. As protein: CASSSSSLLNTGELFF.

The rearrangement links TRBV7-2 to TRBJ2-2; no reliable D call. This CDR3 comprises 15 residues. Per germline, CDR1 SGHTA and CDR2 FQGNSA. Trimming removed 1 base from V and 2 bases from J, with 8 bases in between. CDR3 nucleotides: TGTGCCAGCAGCTTAGTCAGGCCAAACACCGGGGAGCTGTTTTTT. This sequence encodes CASSLVRPNTGELFF. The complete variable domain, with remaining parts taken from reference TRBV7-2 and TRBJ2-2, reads GAGVSQSPSNKVTEKGKDVELRCDPISGHTALYWYRQSLGQGLEFLIYFQGNSAPDKSGLPSDRFSAERTGGSVSTLTIQRTQQEDSAVYLCASSLVRPNTGELFFGEGSRLTVL.

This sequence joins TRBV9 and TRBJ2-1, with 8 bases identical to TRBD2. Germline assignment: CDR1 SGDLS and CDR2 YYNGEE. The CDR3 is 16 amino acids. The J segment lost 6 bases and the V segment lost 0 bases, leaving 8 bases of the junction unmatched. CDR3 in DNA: TGTGCCAGCAGCGTAGGAGGCGGGGGGATCGTCAATGAGCAGTTCTTC. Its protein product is CASSVGGGGIVNEQFF.

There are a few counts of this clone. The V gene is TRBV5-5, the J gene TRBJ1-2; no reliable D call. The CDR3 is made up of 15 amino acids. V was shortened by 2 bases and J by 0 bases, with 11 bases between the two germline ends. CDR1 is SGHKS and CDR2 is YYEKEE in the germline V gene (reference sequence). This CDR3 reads CASSFGADANYGYTF. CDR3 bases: TGTGCCAGCAGCTTCGGTGCGGATGCTAACTATGGCTACACCTTC.